One sample yielded the 24 T cell receptor beta chains listed below, sequenced in a study of T cell responses to AZD1222 COVID-19 vaccine. Sequenced by immunoSEQ multiplex PCR; TCRdb stores in-frame clones only, minus some. The sample lists 100,000 to 150,000 clones, roughly 88% occurring once. The input for sequencing was peripheral blood, taken on day 0 of MenACWY control vaccination. Receptors were obtained from an adult in good health.

The rearrangement joins TRBV29-1 to TRBJ2-7; D unresolved. Germline values: CDR1 SQVTM, CDR2 ANQGSEA. V lost 7 bases to trimming and J lost 2 bases, with 12 bases between them. The CDR3 is 12 amino acids. The CDR3 nucleotides are TGCAGCGCCCGAACCGGTCCCTACGAGCAGTACTTC. Its protein product is CSARTGPYEQYF.

This chain connects TRBV7-9 to TRBJ2-4, with D perhaps matching TRBD1 (6 bases). Germline CDR1 is SEHNR and CDR2 is FQNEAQ (reference sequence). CDR3 length: 15 amino acids. Trimming took off 5 bases at V and 2 bases at J, with 13 bases between the two ends. CDR3 in DNA: TGTGCCAGCAGCAAGCGGACAGACACCAAAAACATTCAGTACTTC. Translated, it gives CASSKRTDTKNIQYF.

The gene calls are TRBV30 and TRBJ2-3; D is unclear. Trimming stripped 3 bases from V and 2 bases from J, with 0 bases between. In germline, CDR1 is GTSNPN, CDR2 SVGIG (reference sequence). CDR3 size: 10 residues. The CDR3 reads CAWSTDTQYF. In nucleotides, the CDR3 is TGTGCCTGGAGCACAGATACGCAGTATTTT.

The rearrangement links TRBV6-1 to TRBJ1-2, with D maybe TRBD1 (6 bases). Between the trimmed V and J ends, which lost 3 bases and 7 bases, there was a span of 27 bases. Germline assignment: CDR1 MNHNS and CDR2 SASEGT. This CDR3 is 18 amino acids long. CDR3: CASSERGGVGSSGVGYTF. CDR3 bases: TGTGCCAGCAGTGAGAGGGGGGGCGTTGGGAGCAGTGGCGTTGGCTACACCTTC.

The chain links TRBV18 to TRBJ2-3, with 9 nucleotides matching TRBD1. CDR3 length: 15 amino acids. Germline values: CDR1 KGHSH, CDR2 LQKENI. V dropped 8 bases and J dropped 2; count of bases not matched to a gene: 8. CDR3 nucleotides: TGTGCCAGCACATCCGGGACAGGGTTCACAGATACGCAGTATTTT. Translating gives CASTSGTGFTDTQYF.

This chain connects TRBV6-1 to TRBJ1-4, with D possibly TRBD1 on 6 matching bases. CDR1 MNHNS and CDR2 SASEGT come from the germline V gene. Trimming pared 1 base from V and 3 bases from J, leaving 15 bases between. The CDR3 is made up of 17 amino acids. CDR3 amino acids: CASSEVLGGGSNEKLFF. The DNA of the CDR3 is TGTGCCAGCAGTGAAGTGCTAGGGGGGGGCTCTAATGAAAAACTGTTTTTT.

The J gene is TRBJ1-1, the V gene TRBV24-1; 8 nucleotides match TRBD1. The J segment lost 2 bases and the V segment lost 9 bases, leaving 4 bases of the junction unmatched. Germline CDR1 and CDR2: KGHDR and SFDVKD. The CDR3 length is 13 residues. The DNA for the CDR3 is TGTGCCACCTCCAGGGGGCTTAACACTGAAGCTTTCTTT. This translates into CATSRGLNTEAFF.

The chain joins TRBV3-1 (or the pseudogene TRBV3-2) to TRBJ2-1, with D unclear. This CDR3 contains 16 residues. The V and J ends lost 1 base and 0 bases respectively, with 10 bases between them. Per germline, CDR1 LGHDT and CDR2 YNNKEL (reference sequence). The CDR3: CASSQALTSSYNEQFF. The CDR3 nucleotides read TGTGCCAGCAGCCAAGCGTTAACCAGCTCCTACAATGAGCAGTTCTTC.

DNA of the CDR3: TGTGCCAGCAGCGGACAGGGAGAACAGCCCCAGCATTTT. This sequence encodes CASSGQGEQPQHF. The genes are TRBV6-5 and TRBJ1-5, with 8 bases identical to TRBD1. CDR1 is MNHEY, CDR2 SVGAGI, per germline. The length of the CDR3 is 13 residues. J gave up 7 bases and V 6 bases, and 5 bases lay outside the gene matches.

Only a few counts were recorded for this clone. The chain joins TRBV9 to TRBJ2-5; the D call may be TRBD1 or TRBD2 (7 bases each). Looked up from germline, CDR1 is SGDLS and CDR2 is YYNGEE. V gave up 4 bases and J gave up 5 bases, with 15 bases separating them. This CDR3 is built from 14 residues. The CDR3 spells CASSLRQGGETQYF. The CDR3 DNA is TGTGCCAGCAGCCTCCGACAGGGAGGGGAGACCCAGTACTTC.

A single count supports this clone. The V gene is TRBV5-1, the J gene TRBJ2-1; TRBD1 matches at 9 bases. V shed 0 bases and J 0 bases; nucleotides not matched to a gene: 4. Germline loops: CDR1 SGHRS, CDR2 YFSETQ. The CDR3 is made up of 17 amino acids. Here the CDR3 reads CASSLAVTGGSYNEQFF. In nucleotides, the CDR3 is TGCGCCAGCAGCTTGGCGGTGACAGGGGGCTCCTACAATGAGCAGTTCTTC. Looking up the rest from reference TRBV5-1 and TRBJ2-1 gives the full variable domain: KAGVTQTPRYLIKTRGQQVTLSCSPISGHRSVSWYQQTPGQGLQFLFEYFSETQRNKGNFPGRFSGRQFSNSRSEMNVSTLELGDSALYLCASSLAVTGGSYNEQFFGPGTRLTVL.

The chain joins TRBV28 to TRBJ1-1; 7 positions match TRBD1. The CDR3 contains 15 residues. CDR1 MDHEN and CDR2 SYDVKM come from the germline V gene. After removal of 0 bases from V and 6 bases from J, the junction contained 7 bases not matched to a gene. This CDR3 reads CASSLWAGGESEAFF. The CDR3 nucleotides are TGTGCCAGCAGTTTATGGGCAGGGGGAGAGTCTGAAGCTTTCTTT.

This clone was seen only a few times. The chain has TRBV29-1 and TRBJ1-4, with D unresolved. Germline CDR1 SQVTM, CDR2 ANQGSEA. V shed 2 bases and J shed 0 bases, with 4 bases lying between them. This CDR3 has 13 residues. CDR3 nucleotides: TGCAGCGTTGAAAGTGCAACTAATGAAAAACTGTTTTTT. It specifies CSVESATNEKLFF.

The chain couples TRBV29-1 to TRBJ2-3; D unclear. The CDR3 extends over 10 amino acids. Germline V gene sequence: CDR1 SQVTM, CDR2 ANQGSEA. V was pared by 5 bases and J by 7 bases, with 7 bases between. The CDR3 nucleotides read TGCAGCGTTACAGAAAATACGCAGTATTTT. It is translated as CSVTENTQYF.

V is TRBV2 and J is TRBJ2-1; 7 bases match TRBD2. Germline V gives CDR1 SNHLY, CDR2 FYNNEI. The CDR3 covers 13 residues. Trimming took 0 bases from V and 8 from J; bases not matched to a gene: 1. The CDR3 coding sequence is TGTGCCAGCAGTGAAGCTACTAGCGATGAGCAGTTCTTC. It is translated as CASSEATSDEQFF.

J is TRBJ1-2 and V is TRBV6-5; D is undetermined. The ends were cut back, 6 bases at V and 8 bases at J, with 16 bases in the middle. Germline V gene sequence: CDR1 MNHEY, CDR2 SVGAGI. CDR3 length: 13 residues. CDR3 sequence: CASRSEGIWGYTF. CDR3 sequence (DNA): TGTGCCAGCAGATCAGAGGGTATCTGGGGCTACACCTTC.

DNA of the CDR3: TGTGCCAGCAGTTATAAGGGGGGACCTGAAGCTTTCTTT. This encodes CASSYKGGPEAFF. This chain joins TRBV12-3 or TRBV12-4 and TRBJ1-1; tentatively, D is TRBD1 (6 bases). The germline V and J ends were trimmed by 4 bases and 6 bases, with 12 bases remaining between them. The CDR3 has 13 residues.

In this sample, this clone turned up once. V gene TRBV7-6 combines with J gene TRBJ2-5, with TRBD1 matching over 9 bases. Germline trimming cut 5 bases from V and 5 bases from J; bases unmatched to any gene: 6. Germline V lookup: CDR1 SGHVS, CDR2 FNYEAQ. The CDR3 covers 14 residues. This CDR3 reads CASSHPDRGETQYF. DNA for the CDR3: TGTGCCAGCAGCCACCCGGACAGGGGCGAGACCCAGTACTTC.

This sequence joins TRBV7-2 and TRBJ1-2, with D possibly TRBD1 on 5 matching bases. The CDR3 extends over 13 amino acids. The germline CDR1 and CDR2 sequences are SGHTA and FQGNSA. V was pared by 5 bases and J by 8 bases, with 15 bases between. This chain's CDR3 is CASSLGTSEGYTF. The CDR3 DNA is TGTGCCAGCAGCCTCGGGACCTCGGAGGGCTACACCTTC.

The chain carries TRBV5-1 and TRBJ1-1; D might be TRBD1 (6 bases). The CDR3 runs 15 residues. V lost 5 bases and J lost 6, with 20 bases in between. Germline V gene sequence: CDR1 SGHRS, CDR2 YFSETQ. CDR3 amino acids: CASSRADRFKAEAFF. Written as DNA, the CDR3 is TGCGCCAGCAGTCGAGCGGACAGATTTAAAGCTGAAGCTTTCTTT.

The chain couples TRBV2 to TRBJ1-5; D unresolved. The CDR3 sequence is 15 residues long. Trimming took off 2 bases at V and 3 bases at J, with 11 bases between the two ends. CDR1 is SNHLY, CDR2 FYNNEI, per germline. Written as DNA, the CDR3 is TGTGCCAGCAGTGAACTGTTGAGGGACAATCAGCCCCAGCATTTT. The encoded protein is CASSELLRDNQPQHF.

In this sample, this clone turned up once. The chain recombines TRBV28 with TRBJ2-7; D might be TRBD2 (5 bases). The CDR3 contains 14 residues. Trimming shortened V by 6 bases and J by 1 base, and 13 bases separated the two germline ends. Germline values: CDR1 MDHEN, CDR2 SYDVKM. CDR3 in amino acids: CASRLGLESYEQYF. The CDR3, as DNA: TGTGCCAGCAGATTAGGACTCGAATCCTACGAGCAGTACTTC.

The chain joins TRBV7-3 to TRBJ2-1; either TRBD1 or TRBD2 may supply D (5 bases each). The V gene lost 6 bases and the J gene lost 3 bases, with 15 bases spanning the gap. CDR3 length equals 15 residues. CDR1 and CDR2 from the germline V gene are SGHTA and FQGTGA. The CDR3 nucleotides are TGTGCCAGCAGTAAGGGGACCTCCTACTACAATGAGCAGTTCTTC. Its translation: CASSKGTSYYNEQFF.

This rearrangement joins TRBV19 to TRBJ2-2; D uncertain. The V gene's germline CDR1 is LNHDA and CDR2 SQIVND (reference sequence). Trimming shortened V by 6 bases and J by 5 bases, and 7 bases separated the two germline ends. CDR3 length: 12 amino acids. The CDR3 nucleotides read TGTGCCAGTAGGGTTCGGACCGGGGAGCTGTTTTTT. Translated, it gives CASRVRTGELFF.